These 2 T cell receptor beta chains originate from one sample sequenced in a study of beta chain features in type 1 diabetes. TCRB transcripts that were expressed got sequenced, as all of the isolated RNA had been reverse transcribed. Assay: immunoSEQ multiplex PCR; the TCRdb copy retains only in-frame clones and omits some. Of 810,000 or so clones in the sample, 15% to 20% are singletons; the top ten hold around 0.02%. Material: naive CD4+ T cells from blood. Receptor source: a woman between 18 and 29 years old in good health.

The chain has TRBV7-8 and TRBJ2-7, with 11 bases lining up with TRBD2. Germline loops: CDR1 SGHVS, CDR2 FQNEAQ. The CDR3 length is 16 residues. V lost 1 base, J lost 6 bases, and 8 bases stayed unmatched. DNA for the CDR3: TGTGCCAGCAGCTTAGTAGCGGGAGGGCCCCAGGGCGAGCAGTACTTC. Amino acid sequence: CASSLVAGGPQGEQYF.

The rearrangement links TRBV28 to TRBJ2-1, with a weak D call TRBD2 (6 bases). The CDR3 extends over 17 amino acids. Germline CDR1 MDHEN, CDR2 SYDVKM. The V end lost 7 bases, the J end lost 3 bases, and 22 bases lay between the germline ends. The DNA for the CDR3 is TGTGCCAGCAAAAGCCCCGGGGATAGCGGAATCTACAATGAGCAGTTCTTC. This translates into CASKSPGDSGIYNEQFF.